The rows below give T cell receptor beta chains drawn from one sample of a study of blood T cell repertoires in COVID-19. Method: immunoSEQ multiplex PCR; TCRdb's copy keeps in-frame clones and lacks some. The profile covers 70,000 to 100,000 clones, with around 92% appearing a single time and around 2.9% taken by the ten largest. Sequenced: peripheral blood. Source of these receptors: a man aged 50 or older with COVID-19, enrolled during active disease. Each CDR3 is given with its conserved first and last residue. Each record gives: D gene, V gene, J gene, CDR3 DNA, CDR3 protein. A D gene is named only where the DNA matches it firmly.

d_gene: TRBD2; v_gene: TRBV19; j_gene: TRBJ2-3; CDR3nt: TGTGCCAGTAGTATAGCAAGCGGGGTTTACACAGATACGCAGTATTTT; CDR3aa: CASSIASGVYTDTQYF
d_gene: TRBD1; v_gene: TRBV27; j_gene: TRBJ2-5; CDR3nt: TGTGCCAGCAGTTTATCGGGGGGACAGGGGTGGGAGACCCAGTACTTC; CDR3aa: CASSLSGGQGWETQYF
d_gene: .; v_gene: TRBV30; j_gene: TRBJ1-1; CDR3nt: TGTGCCTGGATGGTGGGCCCCGCAGCTTTCTTT; CDR3aa: CAWMVGPAAFF
d_gene: TRBD2; v_gene: TRBV4-3; j_gene: TRBJ2-1; CDR3nt: TGCGCCAGCAGCCCACTAGCGGGGGGTAATAATGAGCAGTTCTTC; CDR3aa: CASSPLAGGNNEQFF
d_gene: .; v_gene: TRBV29-1; j_gene: TRBJ1-5; CDR3nt: TGCAGCGTCGGGGAGGGGTTCCAGCCCCAGCATTTT; CDR3aa: CSVGEGFQPQHF
d_gene: .; v_gene: TRBV28; j_gene: TRBJ2-2; CDR3nt: TGTGCCAGCAGTTTTTCGGGACACAACACCGGGGAGCTGTTTTTT; CDR3aa: CASSFSGHNTGELFF
d_gene: .; v_gene: TRBV3-1/TRBV3-2; j_gene: TRBJ1-5; CDR3nt: TGTGCCAGCAGCCAAGATTGGGGGCCCTCCCGGCCCCAGCATTTT; CDR3aa: CASSQDWGPSRPQHF
d_gene: TRBD2; v_gene: TRBV27; j_gene: TRBJ2-2; CDR3nt: TGTGCCAGCAGTTCTCTAGCGGTAGGCACCGGGGAGCTGTTTTTT; CDR3aa: CASSSLAVGTGELFF
d_gene: TRBD1; v_gene: TRBV29-1; j_gene: TRBJ1-1; CDR3nt: TGCAGCGTAAGACAGGGCTTAGAAGCTTTCTTT; CDR3aa: CSVRQGLEAFF
d_gene: .; v_gene: TRBV14; j_gene: TRBJ2-7; CDR3nt: TGTGCCAGCAGCCACCGCACCCTAGGCCACGAGCAGTACTTC; CDR3aa: CASSHRTLGHEQYF
d_gene: .; v_gene: TRBV28; j_gene: TRBJ1-5; CDR3nt: TGTGCCAGCAGAGGCTGGGGGGATCAGCCCCAGCATTTT; CDR3aa: CASRGWGDQPQHF
d_gene: .; v_gene: TRBV18; j_gene: TRBJ1-2; CDR3nt: TGTGCCAGCTCCCTCGACAGACGCAATGGCTACACCTTC; CDR3aa: CASSLDRRNGYTF
d_gene: .; v_gene: TRBV20-1; j_gene: TRBJ2-4; CDR3nt: TGCAGTGCGCGGTCTCCGGACATTCAGTACTTC; CDR3aa: CSARSPDIQYF
d_gene: TRBD2; v_gene: TRBV30; j_gene: TRBJ2-2; CDR3nt: TGTGCCTGGCGACTAGCGTCCGGGGAGCTGTTTTTT; CDR3aa: CAWRLASGELFF
d_gene: TRBD1; v_gene: TRBV4-1; j_gene: TRBJ1-4; CDR3nt: TGCGCCAGCAGCCAAGACGGACAGGGGGATGAAAAACTGTTTTTT; CDR3aa: CASSQDGQGDEKLFF
d_gene: TRBD1; v_gene: TRBV18; j_gene: TRBJ2-3; CDR3nt: TGTGCCAGCTCACCAGTGAGGACAGGGGACGGGCGGTACACAGATACGCAGTATTTT; CDR3aa: CASSPVRTGDGRYTDTQYF
d_gene: TRBD1; v_gene: TRBV30; j_gene: TRBJ1-2; CDR3nt: TGTGCCTGGAGTGTCGGGACAGGGGTAGGAGCGTATGGCTACACCTTC; CDR3aa: CAWSVGTGVGAYGYTF
d_gene: .; v_gene: TRBV11-2; j_gene: TRBJ2-3; CDR3nt: TGTGCCAGCAGCTTTACAGGAAGGGCAGATACGCAGTATTTT; CDR3aa: CASSFTGRADTQYF